This T cell receptor beta chain was obtained from a study of cytomegalovirus exposure and HLA in healthy donors. 13 Jbeta primers and 60 Vbeta primers were used for the PCR. Only in-frame clones appear in the TCRdb table, and some are missing; sequencing was by immunoSEQ multiplex PCR. The sample consists of some 160,000 clones, about 73% of them appearing once. The CDR3 length is 13 residues. Germline assignment: CDR1 LNHDA and CDR2 SQIVND (reference sequence). V lost 6 bases to trimming and J lost 4 bases; unmatched junction nucleotides: 2. V is TRBV19 and J is TRBJ2-7, with 11 bases lining up with TRBD1. This TCR was sampled from a middle-aged woman in good health and CMV-seronegative. Sequencing was carried out using PBMCs. The CDR3 sequence is CASRGQGDYEQYF. CDR3 bases: TGTGCCAGTAGGGGACAGGGGGATTACGAGCAGTACTTC.